This T cell receptor (beta chain) was documented in a study of T-cell reconstitution after alpha-beta-depleted transplantation in children. Points from the study as a whole: Alpha-beta T cells about two months after transplant reportedly derived from several hundred expanded graft clones. Hyperexpanded clones declined; after one year, newly produced T cells mostly supplied diversity. Surviving recipient T cells and thymic progenitors accounted for the high day-60 TCRbeta diversity observed in some patients.

This clonotype was observed a few times. Its antigen is not known. Researchers prepared the TCRbeta library using unique molecular identifiers, the study reports. TCRdb recomputed calls from the PCR reads with MiXCR, one row per CDR3 protein. This sample has about 300,000 distinct CDR3 sequences; around a tenth occur once, and the top ten carry 7% to 9.5%. The material was PBMCs, obtained before TCRalphabeta/CD19-depleted stem cell transplant. This clonotype originated in a boy younger than two with acute myeloid leukemia, due to receive a stem cell transplant.

CDR3 DNA sequence: TGTGCCAGCAGCTTCTACAGTGCCTACGAGCAGTACTTC. Translating it yields CASSFYSAYEQYF. The V call is TRBV13, the J call TRBJ2-7; D gene ambiguous. V was pared by 3 bases and J by 2 bases, with 8 bases between. The CDR3 is 13 residues long. Per germline, CDR1 PRHDT and CDR2 FYEKMQ (reference sequence). Supplemented by reference TRBV13 and TRBJ2-7, the full variable domain reads AAGVIQSPRHLIKEKRETATLKCYPIPRHDTVYWYQQGPGQDPQFLISFYEKMQSDKGSIPDRFSAQQFSDYHSELNMSSLELGDSALYFCASSFYSAYEQYFGPGTRLTVT.